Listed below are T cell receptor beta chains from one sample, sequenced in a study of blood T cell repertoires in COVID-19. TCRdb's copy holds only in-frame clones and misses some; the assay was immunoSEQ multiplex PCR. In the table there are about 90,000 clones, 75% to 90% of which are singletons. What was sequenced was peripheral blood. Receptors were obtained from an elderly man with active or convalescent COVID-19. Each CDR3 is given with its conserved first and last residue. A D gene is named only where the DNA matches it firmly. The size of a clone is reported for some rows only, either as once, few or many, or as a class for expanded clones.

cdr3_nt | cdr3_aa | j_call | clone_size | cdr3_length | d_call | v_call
TGTGCCAGCAGCTTAGTTTCCAGGGGAGATGGCTACACCTTC | CASSLVSRGDGYTF | TRBJ1-2 | - | 14 | - | TRBV7-9
TGTGCCAGTAGTCCTCTCCCTCTAGGCCTAAGTACTGAAGCTTTCTTT | CASSPLPLGLSTEAFF | TRBJ1-1 | - | 16 | - | TRBV19
TGTGCCAGCAGCTTAGCTCAGGGGGCGTCTGGCTACACCTTC | CASSLAQGASGYTF | TRBJ1-2 | - | 14 | TRBD1 | TRBV7-2
TGTGCCAGCAGGAGGGGGGAGCTGTTTTTT | CASRRGELFF | TRBJ2-2 | once | 10 | - | TRBV12-3/TRBV12-4
TGTGCCAGCACCCCCTCCCATGAGCAGTTCTTC | CASTPSHEQFF | TRBJ2-1 | - | 11 | - | TRBV12-3/TRBV12-4
TGTGCCAGCAGCTTAGTGCGGGGGCGCAATGAGCAGTTCTTC | CASSLVRGRNEQFF | TRBJ2-1 | - | 14 | - | TRBV7-9
TGCAGTGCTAGTAGGGACAGGACGCAGTATTTT | CSASRDRTQYF | TRBJ2-3 | once | 11 | TRBD1 | TRBV20-1
TGTGCCAGCAGTTACTCCCGGGACATCTCCTACGAGCAGTACTTC | CASSYSRDISYEQYF | TRBJ2-7 | - | 15 | - | TRBV6-5
TGCAGTGCTAGTTCTCCGGTAGACACTGAAGCTTTCTTT | CSASSPVDTEAFF | TRBJ1-1 | - | 13 | - | TRBV20-1
TGCGCCAGCAGCCAAGGGGGCCTTGGGGCAGATACGCAGTATTTT | CASSQGGLGADTQYF | TRBJ2-3 | few | 15 | - | TRBV4-1
TGTGCCAGCAGCCGCGATGTCTCTGAGACAGCTTACTCCTACAATGAGCAGTTCTTC | CASSRDVSETAYSYNEQFF | TRBJ2-1 | - | 19 | - | TRBV7-9
TGTGCTACCCGTGCGGGGGCGGGTGAGCAGTTCTTC | CATRAGAGEQFF | TRBJ2-1 | - | 12 | - | TRBV3-1/TRBV3-2
TGCGCCAGCAGTTGGGGGGGTACTGAAGCTTTCTTT | CASSWGGTEAFF | TRBJ1-1 | - | 12 | - | TRBV5-1
TGTGCCAGCAGCAGGCCCGGGACAGGGGGCACAGATACGCAGTATTTT | CASSRPGTGGTDTQYF | TRBJ2-3 | few | 16 | TRBD1 | TRBV7-9
TGTGCCAGCAGTTTATTGCCGGGTGACTCCTACGAGCAGTACTTC | CASSLLPGDSYEQYF | TRBJ2-7 | - | 15 | - | TRBV27
TGCGCCAGCAGCCAAGTAGGGACTAGCAGTGTAAATGAGCAGTTCTTC | CASSQVGTSSVNEQFF | TRBJ2-1 | - | 16 | TRBD2 | TRBV4-1
TGTGCCAGCGGGACAGCAACTAATGAAAAACTGTTTTTT | CASGTATNEKLFF | TRBJ1-4 | - | 13 | TRBD1 | TRBV12-3/TRBV12-4
TGCGCCAGCAGCTTACAACCCGGGACAGGGGACGAGCAGTACTTC | CASSLQPGTGDEQYF | TRBJ2-7 | - | 15 | TRBD1 | TRBV5-1
TGTGCCAGCAGGAGCTCTGGAAACACCATATATTTT | CASRSSGNTIYF | TRBJ1-3 | - | 12 | - | TRBV7-9
TGTGCCAGCAGCTTAGAGGTCCCACCTACCTACGAGCAGTACTTC | CASSLEVPPTYEQYF | TRBJ2-7 | - | 15 | - | TRBV11-2
TGTGCCATCAGTGAGTGGGCCCTCGAGCAGTACTTC | CAISEWALEQYF | TRBJ2-7 | - | 12 | - | TRBV10-3
TGTGCCAGCAGCGCAGGGTACAGCTCCTACAATGAGCAGTTCTTC | CASSAGYSSYNEQFF | TRBJ2-1 | - | 15 | - | TRBV6-6
TGTGCCTGGAGTGCCACTCGGGAGGGGATTCAGTACTTC | CAWSATREGIQYF | TRBJ2-4 | - | 13 | TRBD2 | TRBV30
TGCAGTGCTGCAGACAGGTTGGGCTACACCTTC | CSAADRLGYTF | TRBJ1-2 | - | 11 | - | TRBV20-1
TGTGCCAGTAGTATAGTGGTCGGGAGACTACGCTCCTACGAGCAGTACTTC | CASSIVVGRLRSYEQYF | TRBJ2-7 | - | 17 | - | TRBV19
TGTGCCAGCAGCGCACAGGGGGCGGGCAATGAGCAGTTCTTC | CASSAQGAGNEQFF | TRBJ2-1 | - | 14 | TRBD1 | TRBV2
TGTGCCAGCTCACCGGACACCTACGAGCAGTACTTC | CASSPDTYEQYF | TRBJ2-7 | - | 12 | - | TRBV18
TGTGCCAGCAGCCCTAGCGCCTCGGGAGCGGGAGGAACCGGGGAGCTGTTTTTT | CASSPSASGAGGTGELFF | TRBJ2-2 | - | 18 | TRBD2 | TRBV7-2
TGTGCCAGCAGTATCCGGGAGCTTGAAGCTTTCTTT | CASSIRELEAFF | TRBJ1-1 | - | 12 | - | TRBV27
TGCGCCAGCAGCTCCGGGACTAGCGCGAGGAGCTCCTACAATGAGCAGTTCTTC | CASSSGTSARSSYNEQFF | TRBJ2-1 | few | 18 | TRBD2 | TRBV5-1
TGTGCCAGCAGGTCCGGGACAGGCCGTCTCGAGCAGTACTTC | CASRSGTGRLEQYF | TRBJ2-7 | - | 14 | TRBD1 | TRBV27
TGTGCCAGCAGCCTCTTACCACTCGGGGAGCTGTTTTTT | CASSLLPLGELFF | TRBJ2-2 | - | 13 | - | TRBV5-4